This entry concerns a single TCR beta chain. Authors' data handling: Estimates of nucleated cell counts were drawn from the amplification of reference gene primers. Profiling relied on immunoSEQ multiplex PCR, and the TCRdb table lists in-frame clones only, not all of them. V and J calls and clone size follow that table, whereas D and trimming were derived from the DNA. There are about 250,000 clones in the sample; 65% to 85% occur only once, and approximately 5.3% lies in the top ten. The data were taken from a study of blood T cell repertoires in COVID-19. About the study: Collection of acute and convalescent COVID-19 samples took place in the United States, Italy and Spain. Nucleic acid was either cDNA or gDNA, and it came from T cells, B-cell-depleted T cells, or PBMCs.

After removal of 1 base from V and 2 bases from J, the junction contained 0 bases not matched to a gene. The CDR3 is 16 amino acids. Germline V gene sequence: CDR1 SGHTA, CDR2 FQGNSA. V and J are TRBV7-2 and TRBJ2-5; 14 nucleotides match TRBD2. This receptor was obtained from a man older than 75 with acute or convalescent COVID-19. Sequencing was done on a sample of peripheral blood. The CDR3 DNA sequence: TGTGCCAGCAGCTTAGGACTAGCGGGGGGGCAAGAGACCCAGTACTTC. Protein product: CASSLGLAGGQETQYF.